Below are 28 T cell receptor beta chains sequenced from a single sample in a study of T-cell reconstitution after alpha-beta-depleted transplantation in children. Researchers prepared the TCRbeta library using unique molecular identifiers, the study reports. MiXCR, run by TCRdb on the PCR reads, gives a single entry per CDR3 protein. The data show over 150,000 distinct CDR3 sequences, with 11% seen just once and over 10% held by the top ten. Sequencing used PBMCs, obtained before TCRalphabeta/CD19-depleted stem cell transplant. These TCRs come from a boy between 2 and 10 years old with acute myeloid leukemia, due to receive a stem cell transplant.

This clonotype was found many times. The CDR3 protein is CSVKASGNYGYTF. The CDR3 DNA follows: TGCAGCGTCAAAGCCTCAGGGAACTATGGCTACACCTTC. V usage is TRBV29-1 and J usage is TRBJ1-2, with D possibly matching TRBD1 (5 bases). Germline V gives CDR1 SQVTM, CDR2 ANQGSEA. There are 13 residues in the CDR3. V gave up 6 bases and J gave up 2 bases, with 13 bases separating them.

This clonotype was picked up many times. CDR3 DNA: TGTGCCAGCAGCTCTCGGGGTTTTAGCGGGGGGGGCTACAATGAGCAGTTCTTC. The encoded protein is CASSSRGFSGGGYNEQFF. The chain employs TRBV7-6 and TRBJ2-1, with 11 bases aligning to TRBD2. The CDR3 covers 18 residues. Germline V gene sequence: CDR1 SGHVS, CDR2 FNYEAQ. After removal of 4 bases from V and 3 bases from J, the junction contained 11 bases not matched to a gene. The variable domain in full, with the rest retrieved from reference TRBV7-6 and TRBJ2-1, is GAGVSQSPRYKVTKRGQDVALRCDPISGHVSLYWYRQALGQGPEFLTYFNYEAQQDKSGLPNDRFSAERPEGSISTLTIQRTEQRDSAMYRCASSSRGFSGGGYNEQFFGPGTRLTVL.

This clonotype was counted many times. The CDR3 coding sequence is TGTGCCAGCAGCTTCCCTAGCGGGGGGGCCCCAGATACGCAGTATTTT. Translation: CASSFPSGGAPDTQYF. The V and J genes are TRBV5-4 and TRBJ2-3; 12 nucleotides agree with TRBD2. The CDR3 is 16 amino acids. J was trimmed by 4 bases and V by 2 bases; bases with no gene match: 5. From germline, CDR1 is SGHNT and CDR2 YYREEE (reference sequence).

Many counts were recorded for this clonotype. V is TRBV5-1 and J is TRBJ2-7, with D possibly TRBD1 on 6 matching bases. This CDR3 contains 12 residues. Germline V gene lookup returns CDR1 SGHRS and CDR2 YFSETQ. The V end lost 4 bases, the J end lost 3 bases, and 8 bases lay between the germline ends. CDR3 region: CASSKGHYEQYF. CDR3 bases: TGCGCCAGCAGCAAGGGACACTACGAGCAGTACTTC.

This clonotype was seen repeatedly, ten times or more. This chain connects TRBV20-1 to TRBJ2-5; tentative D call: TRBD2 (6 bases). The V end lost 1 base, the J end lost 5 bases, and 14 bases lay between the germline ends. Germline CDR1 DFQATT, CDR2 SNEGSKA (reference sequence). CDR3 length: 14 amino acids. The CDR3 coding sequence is TGCAGTGCTAGAGCCCCACTAGCTGGGGAGACCCAGTACTTC. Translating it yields CSARAPLAGETQYF.

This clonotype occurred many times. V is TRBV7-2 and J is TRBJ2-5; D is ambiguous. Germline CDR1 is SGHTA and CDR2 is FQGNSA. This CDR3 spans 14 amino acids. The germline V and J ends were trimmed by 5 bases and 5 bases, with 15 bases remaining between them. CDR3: CASSPRWSRETQYF. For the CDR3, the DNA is TGTGCCAGCAGCCCTCGGTGGAGCAGGGAGACCCAGTACTTC.

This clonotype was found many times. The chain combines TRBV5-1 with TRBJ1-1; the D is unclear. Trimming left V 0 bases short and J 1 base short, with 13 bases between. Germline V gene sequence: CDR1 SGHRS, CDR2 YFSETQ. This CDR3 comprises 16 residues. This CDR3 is CASSLASVRQNTEAFF. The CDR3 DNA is TGCGCCAGCAGCTTGGCTTCTGTGCGACAGAACACTGAAGCTTTCTTT.

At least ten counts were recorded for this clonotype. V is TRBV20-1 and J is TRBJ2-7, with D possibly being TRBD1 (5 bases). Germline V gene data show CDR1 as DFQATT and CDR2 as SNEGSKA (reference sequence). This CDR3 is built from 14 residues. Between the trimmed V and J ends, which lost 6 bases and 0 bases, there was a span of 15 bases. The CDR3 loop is CSAAAGSHSYEQYF. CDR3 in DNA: TGCAGTGCCGCGGCAGGGTCCCACTCCTACGAGCAGTACTTC.

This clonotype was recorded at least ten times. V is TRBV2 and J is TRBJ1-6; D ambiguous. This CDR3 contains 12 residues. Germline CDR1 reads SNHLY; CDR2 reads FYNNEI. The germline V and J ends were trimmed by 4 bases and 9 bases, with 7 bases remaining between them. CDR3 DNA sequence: TGTGCCAGCAGTGGAGAGACTTCACCCCTCCACTTT. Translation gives CASSGETSPLHF.

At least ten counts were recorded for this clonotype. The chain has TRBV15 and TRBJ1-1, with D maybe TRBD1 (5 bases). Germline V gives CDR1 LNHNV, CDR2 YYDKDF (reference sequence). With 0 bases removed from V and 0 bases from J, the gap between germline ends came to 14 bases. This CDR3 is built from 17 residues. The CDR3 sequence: CATSRDRGGLMNTEAFF. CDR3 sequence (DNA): TGTGCCACCAGCAGAGATAGGGGAGGGCTCATGAACACTGAAGCTTTCTTT.

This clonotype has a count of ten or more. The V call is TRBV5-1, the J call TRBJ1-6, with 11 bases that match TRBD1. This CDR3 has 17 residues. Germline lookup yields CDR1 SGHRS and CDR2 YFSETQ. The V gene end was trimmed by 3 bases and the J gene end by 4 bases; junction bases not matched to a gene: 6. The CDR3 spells CASSSGTGGLYNSPLHF. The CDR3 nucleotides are TGCGCCAGCAGCTCCGGGACAGGGGGACTGTATAATTCACCCCTCCACTTT.

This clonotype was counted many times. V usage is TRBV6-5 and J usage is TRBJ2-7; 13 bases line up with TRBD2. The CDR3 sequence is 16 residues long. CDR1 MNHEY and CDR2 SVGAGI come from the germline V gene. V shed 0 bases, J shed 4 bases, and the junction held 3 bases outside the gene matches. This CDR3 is CASSYSGLAGEYEQYF. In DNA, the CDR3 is TGTGCCAGCAGTTACTCCGGACTAGCGGGAGAATACGAGCAGTACTTC.

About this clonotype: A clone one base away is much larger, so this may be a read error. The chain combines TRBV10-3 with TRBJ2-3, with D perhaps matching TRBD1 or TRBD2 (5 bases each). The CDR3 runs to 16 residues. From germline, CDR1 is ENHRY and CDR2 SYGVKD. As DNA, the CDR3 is TGTGCCTTCAGTCTCAGCCGGGACCTAAGATCAGATACGCAGTATTTT. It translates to CAFSLSRDLRSDTQYF.

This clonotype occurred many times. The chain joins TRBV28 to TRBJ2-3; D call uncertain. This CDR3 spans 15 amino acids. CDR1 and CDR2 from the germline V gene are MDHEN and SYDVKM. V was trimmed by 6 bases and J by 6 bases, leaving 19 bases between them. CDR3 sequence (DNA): TGTGCCAGCAGCCCACCTACAGCGCTTACGGATACGCAGTATTTT. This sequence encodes CASSPPTALTDTQYF.

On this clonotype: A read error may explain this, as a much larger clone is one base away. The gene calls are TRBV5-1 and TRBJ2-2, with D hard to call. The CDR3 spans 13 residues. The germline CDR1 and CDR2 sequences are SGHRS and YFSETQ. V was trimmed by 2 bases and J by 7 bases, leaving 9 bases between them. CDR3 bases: TGCGCCAGCAGCTTTATAGCCGTCGGGGAGCTGTTTTTT. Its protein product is CASSFIAVGELFF.

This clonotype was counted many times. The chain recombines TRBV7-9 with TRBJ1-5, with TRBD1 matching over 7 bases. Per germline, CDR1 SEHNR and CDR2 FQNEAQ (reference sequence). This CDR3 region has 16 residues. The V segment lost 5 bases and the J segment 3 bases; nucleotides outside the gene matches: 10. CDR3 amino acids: CASSRSTGWNNQPQHF. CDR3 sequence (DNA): TGTGCCAGCAGCCGTTCGACAGGGTGGAACAATCAGCCCCAGCATTTT.

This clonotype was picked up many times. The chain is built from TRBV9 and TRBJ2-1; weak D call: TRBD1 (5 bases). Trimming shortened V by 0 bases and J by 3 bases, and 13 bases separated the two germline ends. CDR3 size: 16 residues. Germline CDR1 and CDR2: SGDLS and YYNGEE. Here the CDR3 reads CASSVDTRVNYNEQFF. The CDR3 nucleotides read TGTGCCAGCAGCGTAGATACCAGGGTGAACTACAATGAGCAGTTCTTC.

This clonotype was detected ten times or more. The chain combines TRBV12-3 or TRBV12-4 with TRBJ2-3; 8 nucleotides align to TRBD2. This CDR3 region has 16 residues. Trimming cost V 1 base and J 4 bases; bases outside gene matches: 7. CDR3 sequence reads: CASSLVRGAKPDTQYF. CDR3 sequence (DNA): TGTGCCAGCAGTTTAGTGCGGGGGGCGAAACCAGATACGCAGTATTTT.

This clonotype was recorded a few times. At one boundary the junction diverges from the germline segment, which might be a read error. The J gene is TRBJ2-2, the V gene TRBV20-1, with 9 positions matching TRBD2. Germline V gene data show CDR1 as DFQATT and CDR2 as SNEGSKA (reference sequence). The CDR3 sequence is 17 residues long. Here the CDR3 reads CCAREGAGGRNTGELFF. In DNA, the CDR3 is TGCTGTGCTAGAGAGGGCGCGGGAGGGCGGAACACCGGGGAGCTGTTTTTT.

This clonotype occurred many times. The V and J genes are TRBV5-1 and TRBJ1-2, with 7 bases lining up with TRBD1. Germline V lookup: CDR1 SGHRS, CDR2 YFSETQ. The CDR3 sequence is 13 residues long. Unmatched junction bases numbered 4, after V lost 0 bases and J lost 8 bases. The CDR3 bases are TGCGCCAGCAGCTTGGGAGACAGGGCGGGCTACACCTTC. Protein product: CASSLGDRAGYTF.

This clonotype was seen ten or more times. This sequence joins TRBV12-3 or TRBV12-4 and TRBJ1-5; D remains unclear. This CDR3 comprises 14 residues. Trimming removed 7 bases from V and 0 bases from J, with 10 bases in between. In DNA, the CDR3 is TGTGCCAGCACCCTGGACGGTAGCAATCAGCCCCAGCATTTT. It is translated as CASTLDGSNQPQHF.

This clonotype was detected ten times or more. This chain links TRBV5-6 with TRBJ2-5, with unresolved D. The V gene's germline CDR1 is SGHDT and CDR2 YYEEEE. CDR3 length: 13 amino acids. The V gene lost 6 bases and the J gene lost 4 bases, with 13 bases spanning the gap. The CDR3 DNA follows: TGTGCCAGCATCAAGAGATTCGGAGAGACCCAGTACTTC. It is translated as CASIKRFGETQYF.

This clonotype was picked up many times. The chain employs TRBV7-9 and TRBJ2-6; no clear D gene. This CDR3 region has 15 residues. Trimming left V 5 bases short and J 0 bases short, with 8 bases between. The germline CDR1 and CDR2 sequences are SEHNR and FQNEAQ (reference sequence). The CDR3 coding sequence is TGTGCCAGCAGCACGCTAGGCTCTGGGGCCAACGTCCTGACTTTC. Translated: CASSTLGSGANVLTF.

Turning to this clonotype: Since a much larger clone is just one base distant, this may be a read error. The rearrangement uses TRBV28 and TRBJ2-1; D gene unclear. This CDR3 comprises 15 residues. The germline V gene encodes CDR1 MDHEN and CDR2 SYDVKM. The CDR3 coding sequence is TGTGCCAGCAGTTTAGGGCCAAACCCGACGTATGAGCAGTCCTTC. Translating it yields CASSLGPNPTYEQSF.

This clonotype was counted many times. The CDR3 loop reads CASSPRDGTYEQYF. CDR3 sequence (DNA): TGTGCCAGCAGCCCCCGGGACGGAACCTACGAGCAGTACTTC. The chain links TRBV7-9 to TRBJ2-7; D may match TRBD1 or TRBD2 (5 bases each). Germline values: CDR1 SEHNR, CDR2 FQNEAQ (reference sequence). V lost 5 bases to trimming and J lost 2 bases, with 13 bases between them. The CDR3 contains 14 residues.

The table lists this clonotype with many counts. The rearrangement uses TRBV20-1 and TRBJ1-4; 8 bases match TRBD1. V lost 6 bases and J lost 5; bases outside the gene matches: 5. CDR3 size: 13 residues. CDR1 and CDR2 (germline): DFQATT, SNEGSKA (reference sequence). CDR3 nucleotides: TGCAGTGCCCGGGACAGGTCAAATGAAAAACTGTTTTTT. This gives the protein CSARDRSNEKLFF.

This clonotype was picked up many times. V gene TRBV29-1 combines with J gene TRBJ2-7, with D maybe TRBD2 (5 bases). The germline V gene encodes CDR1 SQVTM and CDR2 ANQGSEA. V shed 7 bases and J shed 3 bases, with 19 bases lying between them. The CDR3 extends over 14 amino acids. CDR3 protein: CSARLRERSYEQYF. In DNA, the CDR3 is TGCAGCGCCCGACTCCGGGAAAGAAGCTACGAGCAGTACTTC.

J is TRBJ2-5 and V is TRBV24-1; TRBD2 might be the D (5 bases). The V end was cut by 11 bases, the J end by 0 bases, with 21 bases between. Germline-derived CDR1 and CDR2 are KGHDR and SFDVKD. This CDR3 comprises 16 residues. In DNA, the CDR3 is TGTGCCATCAGCCCCGGACTGATCACCTACCAAGAGACCCAGTACTTC. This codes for CAISPGLITYQETQYF.